This TCR beta chain is drawn from a study of cytomegalovirus exposure and HLA in healthy donors. The study's findings and limits: Listed as cytomegalovirus-associated were 150 to 200 TCR beta chains. In a later analysis, HLA-associated beta chains showed higher expansion and lower generation probabilities than comparable chains. Researchers reported in a later analysis that a missense DCLRE1C variant was tied to TCR beta V- and J-gene trimming.

In the case of this clone: What it binds is not known.

It was with 60 Vbeta and 13 Jbeta primers that the PCR ran. Some clones are missing from TCRdb's copy, which holds only in-frame ones; the method was immunoSEQ multiplex PCR. Among tens of thousands of clones listed, around 75% were seen once. The V gene end was trimmed by 4 bases and the J gene end by 0 bases; junction bases not matched to a gene: 5. The CDR3 sequence is 15 residues long. In germline, CDR1 is SGHKS, CDR2 YYEKEE (reference sequence). The chain links TRBV5-5 to TRBJ1-1; TRBD1 agrees at 8 bases. The sequence was collected from a man aged 65-85 years in good health and CMV-seronegative. The sequencing input was PBMCs. In nucleotides, the CDR3 is TGTGCCAGCAGCCCTTTGACAGGGGTGAACACTGAAGCTTTCTTT. Protein product: CASSPLTGVNTEAFF.